These 10 T cell receptor beta chains came from one sample sequenced in a study of T-cell reconstitution after alpha-beta-depleted transplantation in children. A TCRbeta library incorporating unique molecular identifiers was prepared. TCRdb re-called the PCR reads with MiXCR, one entry per CDR3 protein. Of some 590,000 distinct CDR3 sequences listed, over 9.5% are singletons. This specimen was PBMCs from the stem cell graft donor, taken from the stem cell graft. The receptors were gathered from a human donor who donated a stem cell graft to a child with acute myeloid leukemia.

There are a few counts of this clonotype. The chain recombines TRBV7-9 with TRBJ2-3; 10 positions agree with TRBD2. CDR3 length equals 15 residues. The germline gives CDR1 SEHNR, CDR2 FQNEAQ (reference sequence). Trimming took 7 bases from V and 1 from J; bases not matched to a gene: 5. The CDR3 loop is CASNLGTSGTDTQYF. CDR3 nucleotides: TGTGCCAGCAACCTCGGGACTAGCGGCACAGATACGCAGTATTTT.

This clonotype was observed a few times. The chain carries TRBV29-1 and TRBJ2-3; 10 positions match TRBD2. The CDR3 consists of 18 residues. Per the germline V gene, CDR1 is SQVTM and CDR2 is ANQGSEA. J was trimmed by 1 base and V by 0 bases; bases with no gene match: 10. The CDR3 is CSVEDPAGGPQGTDTQYF. In nucleotides, the CDR3 is TGCAGCGTTGAAGACCCAGCGGGAGGGCCTCAGGGCACAGATACGCAGTATTTT.

This clonotype appeared a few times. This chain connects TRBV29-1 to TRBJ2-1; TRBD1 is a possible D gene (5 bases). V shed 0 bases and J shed 7 bases, with 13 bases lying between them. The CDR3 covers 14 residues. Germline V lookup: CDR1 SQVTM, CDR2 ANQGSEA. CDR3 in amino acids: CSVEEWQGSNEQFF. CDR3 in DNA: TGCAGCGTTGAAGAATGGCAGGGATCGAATGAGCAGTTCTTC.

This clonotype was counted ten times or more. The rearrangement links TRBV29-1 to TRBJ2-7; D remains unclear. Between the trimmed V and J ends, which lost 5 bases and 0 bases, there was a span of 8 bases. CDR3 size: 12 residues. Germline CDR1 and CDR2: SQVTM and ANQGSEA. The DNA of the CDR3 is TGCAGCGTTAGTGATGGCTCCTACGAGCAGTACTTC. Translating it yields CSVSDGSYEQYF.

This clonotype has ten or more counts. The chain joins TRBV29-1 to TRBJ2-7, with 8 positions matching TRBD1. Germline V lookup: CDR1 SQVTM, CDR2 ANQGSEA. The CDR3 runs 14 residues. With 4 bases clipped from V and 2 bases from J, the junction kept 7 bases outside the gene matches. CDR3 region: CSVALGQGAYEQYF. CDR3 coding DNA: TGCAGCGTTGCCCTAGGACAGGGAGCCTACGAGCAGTACTTC.

In this sample, this clonotype turned up a few times. V is TRBV7-9 and J is TRBJ1-1; 7 bases align to TRBD1. The CDR3 has 15 amino acids. The V gene end was trimmed by 3 bases and the J gene end by 3 bases; junction bases not matched to a gene: 7. CDR1 is SEHNR, CDR2 FQNEAQ, per germline (reference sequence). The CDR3 is CASSFSPTGYTEAFF. The CDR3 nucleotides read TGTGCCAGCAGCTTTTCCCCGACAGGGTACACTGAAGCTTTCTTT.

This clonotype was counted ten times or more. This sequence joins TRBV29-1 and TRBJ2-7; 10 nucleotides line up with TRBD2. Losses at the gene ends were 4 bases for V and 5 bases for J; bases not matched to a gene: 14. Germline CDR1 and CDR2: SQVTM and ANQGSEA. This CDR3 is built from 16 residues. CDR3 loop: CSVVEFSSGSQNEQYF. The CDR3 DNA reads as TGCAGCGTTGTTGAATTTTCTAGCGGGAGTCAAAACGAGCAGTACTTC.

This clonotype has more than one count but fewer than ten. V is TRBV12-3 or TRBV12-4 and J is TRBJ1-2; 8 nucleotides line up with TRBD1. This CDR3 region has 14 residues. V shed 0 bases, J shed 8 bases, and the junction held 5 bases outside the gene matches. CDR3 DNA sequence: TGTGCCAGCAGTTTAGCCGGCAGGGGGCGAGGCTACACCTTC. The encoded protein is CASSLAGRGRGYTF.

V and J are TRBV9 and TRBJ2-5; D may be TRBD2 (6 bases). The CDR3 spans 15 residues. Germline V gene sequence: CDR1 SGDLS, CDR2 YYNGEE. V was clipped by 3 bases and J by 3 bases, with 15 bases between them. The DNA of the CDR3 is TGTGCCAGCAGCGCCTCTGGGGGGATTAAAGAGACCCAGTACTTC. It yields the protein CASSASGGIKETQYF.

The chain couples TRBV12-3 or TRBV12-4 to TRBJ2-1; 8 positions agree with TRBD2. The V segment lost 6 bases and the J segment 5 bases; nucleotides outside the gene matches: 9. The CDR3 covers 15 residues. As DNA, the CDR3 is TGTGCCAGCAGCCAAAGCGGGAGATACGACAATGAGCAGTTCTTC. Translated: CASSQSGRYDNEQFF.